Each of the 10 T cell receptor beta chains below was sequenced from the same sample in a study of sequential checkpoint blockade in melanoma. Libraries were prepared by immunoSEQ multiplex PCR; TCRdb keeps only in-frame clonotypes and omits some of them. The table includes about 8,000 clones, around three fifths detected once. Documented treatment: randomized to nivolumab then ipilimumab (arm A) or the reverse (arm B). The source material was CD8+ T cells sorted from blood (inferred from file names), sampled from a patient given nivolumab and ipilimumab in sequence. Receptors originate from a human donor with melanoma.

The CDR3 loop reads CASRTGFSNQPQHF. As DNA, the CDR3 is TGTGCCAGTAGGACAGGTTTTAGCAATCAGCCCCAGCATTTT. This chain uses TRBV19 with TRBJ1-5; tentative D call: TRBD1 (6 bases). This CDR3 comprises 14 residues. CDR1 and CDR2 from the germline V gene are LNHDA and SQIVND (reference sequence). With 6 bases removed from V and 0 bases from J, the gap between germline ends came to 9 bases.

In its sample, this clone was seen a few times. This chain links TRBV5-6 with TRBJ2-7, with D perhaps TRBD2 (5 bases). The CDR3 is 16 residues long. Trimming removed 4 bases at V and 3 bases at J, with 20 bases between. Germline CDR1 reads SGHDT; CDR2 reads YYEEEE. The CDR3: CASSQDEGQIDYEQYF. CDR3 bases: TGTGCCAGCAGCCAAGATGAGGGCCAGATCGACTACGAGCAGTACTTC.

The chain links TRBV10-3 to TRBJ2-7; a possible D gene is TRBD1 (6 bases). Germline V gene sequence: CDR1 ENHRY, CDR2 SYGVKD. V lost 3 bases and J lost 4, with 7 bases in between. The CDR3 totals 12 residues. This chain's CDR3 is CAISEGGYEQYF. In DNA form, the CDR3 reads TGTGCCATCAGTGAAGGGGGTTACGAGCAGTACTTC.

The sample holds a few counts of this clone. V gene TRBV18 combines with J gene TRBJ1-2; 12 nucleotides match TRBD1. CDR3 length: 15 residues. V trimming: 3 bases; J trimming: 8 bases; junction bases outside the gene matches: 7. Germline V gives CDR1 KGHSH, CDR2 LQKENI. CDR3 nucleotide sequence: TGTGCCAGCTCACCGCAGGGACAGGGGGCACAGGGCTACACCTTC. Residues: CASSPQGQGAQGYTF. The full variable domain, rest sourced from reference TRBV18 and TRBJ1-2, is NAGVMQNPRHLVRRRGQEARLRCSPMKGHSHVYWYRQLPEEGLKFMVYLQKENIIDESGMPKERFSAEFPKEGPSILRIQQVVRGDSAAYFCASSPQGQGAQGYTFGSGTRLTVV.

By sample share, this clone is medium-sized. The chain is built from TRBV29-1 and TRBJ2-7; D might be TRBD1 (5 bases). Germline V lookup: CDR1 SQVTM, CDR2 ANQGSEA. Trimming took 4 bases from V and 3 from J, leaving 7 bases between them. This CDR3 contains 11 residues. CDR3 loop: CSVVQGYEQYF. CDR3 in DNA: TGCAGCGTTGTTCAGGGCTACGAGCAGTACTTC.

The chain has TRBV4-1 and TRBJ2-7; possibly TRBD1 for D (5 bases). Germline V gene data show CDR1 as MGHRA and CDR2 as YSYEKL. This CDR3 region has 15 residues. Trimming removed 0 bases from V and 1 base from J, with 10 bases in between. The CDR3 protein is CASSQEDRTSYEQYF. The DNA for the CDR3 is TGCGCCAGCAGCCAAGAGGACCGGACATCCTACGAGCAGTACTTC.

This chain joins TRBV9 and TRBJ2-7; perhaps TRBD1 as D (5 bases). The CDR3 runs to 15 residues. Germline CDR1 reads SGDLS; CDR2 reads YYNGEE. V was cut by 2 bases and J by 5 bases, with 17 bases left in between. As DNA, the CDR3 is TGTGCCAGCAGCGTCAAGCCGCAGGGTATGGACGAGCAGTACTTC. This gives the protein CASSVKPQGMDEQYF. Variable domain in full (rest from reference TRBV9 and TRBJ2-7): DSGVTQTPKHLITATGQRVTLRCSPRSGDLSVYWYQQSLDQGLQFLIQYYNGEERAKGNILERFSAQQFPDLHSELNLSSLELGDSALYFCASSVKPQGMDEQYFGPGTRLTVT.

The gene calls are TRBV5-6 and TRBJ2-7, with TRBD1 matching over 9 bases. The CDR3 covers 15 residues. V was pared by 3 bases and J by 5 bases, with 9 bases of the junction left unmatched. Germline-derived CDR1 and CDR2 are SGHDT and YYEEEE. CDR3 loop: CASSSPGTGQDEQYF. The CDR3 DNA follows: TGTGCCAGCAGCTCGCCCGGGACAGGGCAGGACGAGCAGTACTTC.

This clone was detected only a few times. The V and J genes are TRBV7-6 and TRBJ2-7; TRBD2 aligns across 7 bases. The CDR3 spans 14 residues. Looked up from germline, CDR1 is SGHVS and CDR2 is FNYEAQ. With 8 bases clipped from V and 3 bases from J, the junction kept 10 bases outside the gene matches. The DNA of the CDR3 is TGTGCCAGCTTGGGAGGGGACGGTGGCTACGAGCAGTACTTC. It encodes CASLGGDGGYEQYF.

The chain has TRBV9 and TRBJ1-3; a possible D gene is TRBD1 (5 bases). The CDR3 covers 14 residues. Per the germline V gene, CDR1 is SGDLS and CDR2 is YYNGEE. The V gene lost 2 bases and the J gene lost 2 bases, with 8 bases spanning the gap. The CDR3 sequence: CASSVSGTGNTIYF. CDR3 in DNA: TGTGCCAGCAGCGTCTCAGGGACTGGAAACACCATATATTTT.